This T cell receptor (beta chain) is drawn from a study of graft-versus-host responses after intestinal transplantation. Sequencing was performed with immunoSEQ multiplex PCR; in TCRdb, only in-frame clones are kept and a portion is missing. This sample has fewer than 45,000 clones, with about 91% found just once. This clone was found once. Trimming left V 0 bases short and J 3 bases short, with 10 bases between. The germline gives CDR1 SGDLS, CDR2 YYNGEE. The CDR3 totals 14 residues. The receptor was isolated from a human patient who received an intestinal transplant, so some T cells may come from the graft donor. The V call is TRBV9, the J call TRBJ2-7, with D perhaps matching TRBD2 (6 bases). Sequencing used PBMCs, obtained 524 days after transplant. Here the CDR3 DNA reads TGTGCCAGCAGCGTAGATCCAGCGGGCTACGAGCAGTACTTC. Translated: CASSVDPAGYEQYF.